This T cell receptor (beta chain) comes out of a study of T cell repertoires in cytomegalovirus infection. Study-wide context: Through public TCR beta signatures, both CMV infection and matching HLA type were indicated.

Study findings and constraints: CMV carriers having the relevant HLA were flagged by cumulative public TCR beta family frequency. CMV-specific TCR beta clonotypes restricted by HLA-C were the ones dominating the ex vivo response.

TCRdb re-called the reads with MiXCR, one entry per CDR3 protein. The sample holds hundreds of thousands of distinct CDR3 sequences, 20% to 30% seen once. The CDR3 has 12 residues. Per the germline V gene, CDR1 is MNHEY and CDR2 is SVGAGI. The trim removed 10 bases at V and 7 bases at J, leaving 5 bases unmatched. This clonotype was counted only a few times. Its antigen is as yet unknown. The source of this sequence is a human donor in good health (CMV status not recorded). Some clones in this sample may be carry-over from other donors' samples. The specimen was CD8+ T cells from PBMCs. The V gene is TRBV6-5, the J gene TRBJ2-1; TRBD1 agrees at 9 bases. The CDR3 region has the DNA TGTGCCACCCTGACAGGGGGGAATGAGCAGTTCTTC. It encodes CATLTGGNEQFF.